This T cell receptor beta chain was identified in a study of blood T cells in healthy people across ages. Study-level points and caveats: The authors considered diversity estimates from one million T cells to be underestimates. Aged donors had fewer naive CD4+ cells and lower diversity than long-lived donors.

This clonotype was seen a handful of times. Its antigen is unidentified. A much larger clone lies a single base off, so this may be a read error. Donors were systemically healthy Caucasian individuals from Russia aged about 6 to 95 years. A second PCR of about 6 to 12 cycles used a sample-barcoded 5' primer and a J-beta primer mix. Each cDNA molecule carried a tag from a template-switch adaptor that contained 12 random nucleotides. MiXCR, applied by TCRdb to the 5' RACE reads, yields one record per CDR3 protein. This table holds 1.5 million to 2 million distinct CDR3 sequences, roughly 27% found once. Sequencing was performed on blood. The clonotype was recovered from a woman aged 25 to 39 in good health.

The CDR3 spells CASSTRGANIQYF. The CDR3 DNA follows: TGCGCCAGCAGCACCCGGGGGGCTAACATTCAGTACTTC. The chain joins TRBV5-1 to TRBJ2-4; D is possibly TRBD2 (7 bases). V lost 4 bases to trimming and J lost 7 bases, with 12 bases between them. CDR3 length: 13 amino acids. Germline CDR1 SGHRS, CDR2 YFSETQ. Using reference TRBV5-1 and TRBJ2-4 for the parts outside the CDR3, the full variable domain is KAGVTQTPRYLIKTRGQQVTLSCSPISGHRSVSWYQQTPGQGLQFLFEYFSETQRNKGNFPGRFSGRQFSNSRSEMNVSTLELGDSALYLCASSTRGANIQYFGAGTRLSVL.